One and the same sample provided the 20 T cell receptor beta chains below, sequenced in a study of technical replicates of blood from several donors. Some clones are missing from TCRdb's copy, which holds only in-frame ones; the method was immunoSEQ multiplex PCR. Counted here are around 78,000 clones, about 93% occurring once; the ten biggest clones make up under 0.3%. Sequencing was done on a sample of T cells isolated from PBMCs. These receptors originate from a human donor in good health.

The genes are TRBV9 and TRBJ2-1; 14 bases fit TRBD2. Germline V gives CDR1 SGDLS, CDR2 YYNGEE. The CDR3 contains 20 residues. Trimming took 4 bases from V and 3 from J; bases not matched to a gene: 15. CDR3 DNA: TGTGCCAGCAGCACCGGGACTAGCGGGAGCGGAAGTAGAGTCTACAATGAGCAGTTCTTC. Amino acid sequence: CASSTGTSGSGSRVYNEQFF.

V and J are TRBV13 and TRBJ2-1; D not certain. CDR1 and CDR2 from the germline V gene are PRHDT and FYEKMQ (reference sequence). V lost 2 bases to trimming and J lost 9 bases, with 11 bases between them. The CDR3 loop spans 13 amino acids. CDR3 nucleotide sequence: TGTGCCAGCAGCTTAAGGAATACGGGTGAGCAGTTCTTC. Its translation: CASSLRNTGEQFF. Complete variable domain (other parts from reference TRBV13 and TRBJ2-1): AAGVIQSPRHLIKEKRETATLKCYPIPRHDTVYWYQQGPGQDPQFLISFYEKMQSDKGSIPDRFSAQQFSDYHSELNMSSLELGDSALYFCASSLRNTGEQFFGPGTRLTVL.

V is TRBV6-5 and J is TRBJ1-5; D gene ambiguous. Trimming shortened V by 5 bases and J by 2 bases, and 7 bases separated the two germline ends. The CDR3 extends over 13 amino acids. CDR1 and CDR2 from the germline V gene are MNHEY and SVGAGI. In DNA form, the CDR3 reads TGTGCCAGCAGTCACAATGGCAATCAGCCCCAGCATTTT. Its protein is CASSHNGNQPQHF.

In nucleotides, the CDR3 is TGTGCCAGCAGCGTAGAACAGGGGGCGCCGGAGACCCAGTACTTC. Translation: CASSVEQGAPETQYF. The V call is TRBV9, the J call TRBJ2-5, with 9 bases lining up with TRBD1. This CDR3 contains 15 residues. Losses at the gene ends were 0 bases for V and 5 bases for J; bases not matched to a gene: 5. From germline, CDR1 is SGDLS and CDR2 YYNGEE.

The CDR3 nucleotides read TGTGCCAGCAGCTCTACGAGGTCCTACGAGCAGTACTTC. Translating gives CASSSTRSYEQYF. V usage is TRBV7-9 and J usage is TRBJ2-7; no firm D call. Germline V gene data show CDR1 as SEHNR and CDR2 as FQNEAQ (reference sequence). V lost 4 bases and J lost 1, with 8 bases in between. The CDR3 is 13 residues long.

The DNA for the CDR3 is TGCGCCAGCAGCCGAACGGACTATGGGGGCACAGATACGCAGTATTTT. It specifies CASSRTDYGGTDTQYF. The chain employs TRBV4-1 and TRBJ2-3; D is perhaps TRBD2 (6 bases). The CDR3 contains 16 residues. In germline, CDR1 is MGHRA, CDR2 YSYEKL. V lost 4 bases to trimming and J lost 1 base, with 15 bases between them.

The rearrangement joins TRBV2 to TRBJ2-3; 8 nucleotides align to TRBD2. Germline lookup yields CDR1 SNHLY and CDR2 FYNNEI. The CDR3 spans 13 residues. The ends lost 6 bases at V and 5 bases at J; junction bases unmatched: 4. CDR3 amino acids: CASSGLAKDTQYF. The CDR3 DNA reads TGTGCCAGCAGCGGACTAGCAAAAGATACGCAGTATTTT.

The genes are TRBV7-9 and TRBJ1-2; 7 positions match TRBD1. The CDR3 totals 16 residues. V shed 0 bases and J 8 bases; nucleotides not matched to a gene: 12. Germline V gene sequence: CDR1 SEHNR, CDR2 FQNEAQ (reference sequence). The CDR3 loop reads CASSLARQGTFQGYTF. The CDR3 DNA reads TGTGCCAGCAGCTTAGCCCGACAGGGAACTTTCCAAGGCTACACCTTC.

This clone was seen once. This chain uses TRBV9 with TRBJ1-5; 12 positions agree with TRBD1. The CDR3 is 16 amino acids. Germline CDR1 and CDR2: SGDLS and YYNGEE. Trimming removed 3 bases from V and 5 bases from J; junction bases left unmatched: 6. The chain's CDR3 is CASSGSGTGGDQPQHF. CDR3 coding DNA: TGTGCCAGCAGCGGTAGTGGGACAGGGGGCGATCAGCCCCAGCATTTT.

The CDR3, as DNA: TGCGCCAGCAGCATGGAGACAGGGGTGGGACAGCCCCAGCATTTT. Its protein product is CASSMETGVGQPQHF. The J gene is TRBJ1-5, the V gene TRBV5-1; 8 bases map to TRBD1. Germline CDR1 reads SGHRS; CDR2 reads YFSETQ. Trimming cost V 4 bases and J 7 bases; bases outside gene matches: 10. This CDR3 spans 15 amino acids.

The chain combines TRBV4-2 with TRBJ1-2; possibly TRBD1 for D (6 bases). Germline V gene data show CDR1 as LGHNA and CDR2 as YNFKEQ. V was pared by 1 base and J by 6 bases, with 15 bases between. CDR3 length: 15 residues. The CDR3 protein is CASSQGGQRTDGYTF. For the CDR3, the DNA is TGTGCCAGCAGCCAAGGAGGACAGAGGACTGATGGCTACACCTTC.

The rearrangement joins TRBV6-4 to TRBJ1-2; 10 nucleotides match TRBD1. Trimming took 5 bases from V and 8 from J; bases not matched to a gene: 17. Per the germline V gene, CDR1 is MRHNA and CDR2 is SNTAGT. CDR3 length equals 17 residues. The CDR3 sequence: CASSPGTTGGRVLGYTF. CDR3 in DNA: TGTGCCAGCAGTCCGGGTACGACAGGGGGCCGGGTCCTAGGCTACACCTTC.

The J gene is TRBJ1-5, the V gene TRBV7-2; 7 nucleotides align to TRBD1. Unmatched junction bases numbered 4, after V lost 4 bases and J lost 10 bases. The CDR3 extends over 12 amino acids. The germline V gene has CDR1 SGHTA and CDR2 FQGNSA. This chain's CDR3 is CASSSGGGPQHF. CDR3 DNA sequence: TGTGCCAGCAGCTCAGGGGGTGGCCCCCAGCATTTT.

This rearrangement joins TRBV25-1 to TRBJ1-5; D not certain. The length of the CDR3 is 14 residues. The germline V and J ends were trimmed by 1 base and 3 bases, with 7 bases remaining between them. Germline V gives CDR1 MGHDK, CDR2 SYGVNS. CDR3 in amino acids: CASSESTYNQPQHF. The CDR3 DNA reads as TGTGCCAGCAGTGAATCAACCTACAATCAGCCCCAGCATTTT.

This chain uses TRBV14 with TRBJ1-2; 10 nucleotides line up with TRBD1. The CDR3 spans 15 residues. Germline loops: CDR1 SGHDN, CDR2 FVKESK. V shed 6 bases and J 6 bases; nucleotides not matched to a gene: 10. For the CDR3, the DNA is TGTGCCAGCAGACTGACAGGGGGCTTGAAGGATGGCTACACCTTC. Its translation: CASRLTGGLKDGYTF. Filled out from reference TRBV14 and TRBJ1-2, the complete variable domain reads EAGVTQFPSHSVIEKGQTVTLRCDPISGHDNLYWYRRVMGKEIKFLLHFVKESKQDESGMPNNRFLAERTGGTYSTLKVQPAELEDSGVYFCASRLTGGLKDGYTFGSGTRLTVV.

The chain joins TRBV5-1 to TRBJ2-7; D is perhaps TRBD2 (6 bases). Germline V CDR1 and CDR2: SGHRS, YFSETQ. V dropped 4 bases and J dropped 2 bases, with 16 bases sitting between them. The CDR3 totals 15 residues. The CDR3 sequence is CASSADVGLPYEQYF. In nucleotides, the CDR3 is TGCGCCAGCAGCGCAGACGTGGGACTCCCCTACGAGCAGTACTTC. Combining the CDR3 with reference TRBV5-1 and TRBJ2-7 gives the whole variable domain KAGVTQTPRYLIKTRGQQVTLSCSPISGHRSVSWYQQTPGQGLQFLFEYFSETQRNKGNFPGRFSGRQFSNSRSEMNVSTLELGDSALYLCASSADVGLPYEQYFGPGTRLTVT.

J is TRBJ2-1 and V is TRBV7-9, with TRBD2 identical over 9 bases. The CDR3 sequence is 11 residues long. Germline V lookup: CDR1 SEHNR, CDR2 FQNEAQ (reference sequence). Unmatched junction bases numbered 3, after V lost 3 bases and J lost 15 bases. Here the CDR3 DNA reads TGTGCCAGCAGCTTTGGGACTAGCCTGTTCTTC. Residues: CASSFGTSLFF.

The genes are TRBV15 and TRBJ2-3; 12 bases fit TRBD2. Per the germline V gene, CDR1 is LNHNV and CDR2 is YYDKDF (reference sequence). The V and J ends lost 0 bases and 2 bases, in that order; junction bases with no gene match: 9. The CDR3 has 19 amino acids. CDR3 in amino acids: CATSREIRTSGDFTDTQYF. In DNA, the CDR3 is TGTGCCACCAGCAGAGAGATTAGGACTAGCGGGGATTTCACAGATACGCAGTATTTT.

The genes are TRBV27 and TRBJ2-1; TRBD1 aligns across 9 bases. V dropped 6 bases and J dropped 0; count of bases not matched to a gene: 9. The CDR3 sequence is 17 residues long. From germline, CDR1 is MNHEY and CDR2 SMNVEV (reference sequence). CDR3 nucleotides: TGTGCCAGCAGCCCAGACAGGGGGGATCCCTCCTACAATGAGCAGTTCTTC. Translation gives CASSPDRGDPSYNEQFF.

This sequence joins TRBV28 and TRBJ2-7, with 8 bases that match TRBD1. Germline V gene data show CDR1 as MDHEN and CDR2 as SYDVKM. CDR3 size: 15 residues. J was trimmed by 5 bases and V by 7 bases; bases with no gene match: 13. CDR3: CASNSAGTGGHEQYF. The CDR3 DNA reads TGTGCCAGCAACTCTGCCGGGACAGGAGGACACGAGCAGTACTTC.